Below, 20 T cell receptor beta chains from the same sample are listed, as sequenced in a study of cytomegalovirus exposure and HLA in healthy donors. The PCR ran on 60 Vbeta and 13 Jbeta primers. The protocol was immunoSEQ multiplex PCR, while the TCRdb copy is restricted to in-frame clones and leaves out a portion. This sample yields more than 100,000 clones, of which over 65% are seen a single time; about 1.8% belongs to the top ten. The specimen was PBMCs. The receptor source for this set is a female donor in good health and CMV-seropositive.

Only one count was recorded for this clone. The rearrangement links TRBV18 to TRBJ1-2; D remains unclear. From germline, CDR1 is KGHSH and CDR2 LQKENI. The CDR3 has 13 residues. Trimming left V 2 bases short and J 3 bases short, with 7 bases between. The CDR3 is CASSPRRDYGYTF. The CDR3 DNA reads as TGTGCCAGCTCACCAAGGCGGGACTATGGCTACACCTTC.

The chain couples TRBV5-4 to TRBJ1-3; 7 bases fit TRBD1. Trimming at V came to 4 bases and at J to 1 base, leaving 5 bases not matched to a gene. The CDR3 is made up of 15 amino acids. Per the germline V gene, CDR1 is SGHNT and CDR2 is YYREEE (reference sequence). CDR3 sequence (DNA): TGTGCCAGCAGCGATACGACAGGGTCTGGAAACACCATATATTTT. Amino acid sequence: CASSDTTGSGNTIYF. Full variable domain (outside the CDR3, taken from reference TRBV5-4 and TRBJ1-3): ETGVTQSPTHLIKTRGQQVTLRCSSQSGHNTVSWYQQALGQGPQFIFQYYREEENGRGNFPPRFSGLQFPNYSSELNVNALELDDSALYLCASSDTTGSGNTIYFGEGSWLTVV.

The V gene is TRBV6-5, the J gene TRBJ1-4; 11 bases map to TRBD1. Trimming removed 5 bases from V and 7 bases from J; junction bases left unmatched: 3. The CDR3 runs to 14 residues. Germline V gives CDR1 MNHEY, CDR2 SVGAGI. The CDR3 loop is CASSRDRGGEKLFF. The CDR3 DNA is TGTGCCAGCAGTCGGGACAGGGGGGGTGAAAAACTGTTTTTT.

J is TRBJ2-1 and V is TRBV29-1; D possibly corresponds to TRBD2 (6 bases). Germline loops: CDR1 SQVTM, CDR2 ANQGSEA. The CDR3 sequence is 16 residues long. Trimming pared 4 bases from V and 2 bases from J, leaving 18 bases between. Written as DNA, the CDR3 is TGCAGCGTTGGGGGGGTAAGACAGATCGCCTACAATGAGCAGTTCTTC. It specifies CSVGGVRQIAYNEQFF.

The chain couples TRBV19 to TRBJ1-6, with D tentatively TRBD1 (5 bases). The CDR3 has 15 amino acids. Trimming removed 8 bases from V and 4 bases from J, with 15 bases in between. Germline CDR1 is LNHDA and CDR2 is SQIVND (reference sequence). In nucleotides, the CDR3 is TGTGCCAGTGCCCGGACAACCATTTATAATTCACCCCTCCACTTT. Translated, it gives CASARTTIYNSPLHF.

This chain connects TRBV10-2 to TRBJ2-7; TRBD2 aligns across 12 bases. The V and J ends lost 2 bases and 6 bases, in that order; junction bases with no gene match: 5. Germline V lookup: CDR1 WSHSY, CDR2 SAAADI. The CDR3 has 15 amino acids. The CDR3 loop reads CASSERLAGAGEQYF. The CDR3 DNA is TGCGCCAGCAGTGAGAGACTAGCGGGAGCCGGCGAGCAGTACTTC.

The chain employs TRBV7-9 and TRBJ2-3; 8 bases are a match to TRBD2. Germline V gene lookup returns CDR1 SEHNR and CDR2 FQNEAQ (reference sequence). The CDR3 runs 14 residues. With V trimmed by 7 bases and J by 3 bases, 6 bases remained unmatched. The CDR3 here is CASKEASGTDTQYF. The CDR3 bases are TGTGCCAGCAAAGAGGCTAGCGGGACAGATACGCAGTATTTT.

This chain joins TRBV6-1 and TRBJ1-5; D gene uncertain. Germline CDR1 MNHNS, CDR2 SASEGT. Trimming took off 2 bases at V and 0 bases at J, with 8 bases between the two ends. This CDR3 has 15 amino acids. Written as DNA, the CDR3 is TGTGCCAGCAGTGAAAAACCCTATAGCAATCAGCCCCAGCATTTT. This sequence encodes CASSEKPYSNQPQHF.

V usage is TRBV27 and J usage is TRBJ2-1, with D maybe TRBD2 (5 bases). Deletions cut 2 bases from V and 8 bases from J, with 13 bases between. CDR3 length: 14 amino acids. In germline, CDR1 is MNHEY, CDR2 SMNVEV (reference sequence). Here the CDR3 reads CASSLQAVRDEQFF. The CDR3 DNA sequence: TGTGCCAGCAGTTTACAGGCGGTGAGGGATGAGCAGTTCTTC.

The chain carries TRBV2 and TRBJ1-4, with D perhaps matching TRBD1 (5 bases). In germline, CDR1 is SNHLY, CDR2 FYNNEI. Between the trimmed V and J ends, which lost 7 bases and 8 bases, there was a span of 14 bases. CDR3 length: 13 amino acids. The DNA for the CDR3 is TGTGCCAGCACGGGCAGGGTGACAGAAAAACTGTTTTTT. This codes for CASTGRVTEKLFF.

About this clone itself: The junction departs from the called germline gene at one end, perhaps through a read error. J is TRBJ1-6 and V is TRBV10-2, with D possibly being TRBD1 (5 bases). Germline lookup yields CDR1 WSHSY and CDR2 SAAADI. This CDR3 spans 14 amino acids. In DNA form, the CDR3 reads TGCGCCAGCAGTGTTTGGGGCTGGGATTCACCCCTCCGCTTT. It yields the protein CASSVWGWDSPLRF.

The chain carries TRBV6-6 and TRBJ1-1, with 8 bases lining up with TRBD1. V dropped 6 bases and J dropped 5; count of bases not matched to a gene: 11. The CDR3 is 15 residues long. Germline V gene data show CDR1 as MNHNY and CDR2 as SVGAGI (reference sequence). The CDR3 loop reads CASRSVQGERTEAFF. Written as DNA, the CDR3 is TGTGCCAGCAGGTCCGTACAGGGGGAGAGGACTGAAGCTTTCTTT.

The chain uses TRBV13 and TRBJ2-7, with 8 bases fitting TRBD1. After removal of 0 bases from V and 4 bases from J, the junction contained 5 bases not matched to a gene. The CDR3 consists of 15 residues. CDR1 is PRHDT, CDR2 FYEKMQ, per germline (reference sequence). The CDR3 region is CASSLGQGAGYEQYF. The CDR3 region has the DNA TGTGCCAGCAGCTTAGGGCAGGGGGCGGGGTACGAGCAGTACTTC. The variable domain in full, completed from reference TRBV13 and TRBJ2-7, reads AAGVIQSPRHLIKEKRETATLKCYPIPRHDTVYWYQQGPGQDPQFLISFYEKMQSDKGSIPDRFSAQQFSDYHSELNMSSLELGDSALYFCASSLGQGAGYEQYFGPGTRLTVT.

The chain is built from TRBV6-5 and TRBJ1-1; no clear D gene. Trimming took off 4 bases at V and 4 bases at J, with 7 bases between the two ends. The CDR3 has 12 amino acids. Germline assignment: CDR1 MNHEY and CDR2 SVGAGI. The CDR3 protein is CASSWGGTEAFF. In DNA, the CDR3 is TGTGCCAGCAGTTGGGGAGGCACTGAAGCTTTCTTT.

The DNA for the CDR3 is TGTGCCAGCAGCGGGACTAGCCTCTCCTACGAGCAGTACTTC. Protein: CASSGTSLSYEQYF. The rearrangement uses TRBV5-6 and TRBJ2-7; 9 nucleotides match TRBD2. Germline assignment: CDR1 SGHDT and CDR2 YYEEEE. With V trimmed by 4 bases and J by 0 bases, 2 bases remained unmatched. The CDR3 length is 14 residues.

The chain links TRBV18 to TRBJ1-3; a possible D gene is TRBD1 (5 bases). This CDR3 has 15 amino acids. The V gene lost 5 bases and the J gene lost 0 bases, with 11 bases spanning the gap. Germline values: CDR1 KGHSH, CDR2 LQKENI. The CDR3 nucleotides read TGTGCCAGCTCAGAGGACAAGGGCTCTGGAAACACCATATATTTT. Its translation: CASSEDKGSGNTIYF.

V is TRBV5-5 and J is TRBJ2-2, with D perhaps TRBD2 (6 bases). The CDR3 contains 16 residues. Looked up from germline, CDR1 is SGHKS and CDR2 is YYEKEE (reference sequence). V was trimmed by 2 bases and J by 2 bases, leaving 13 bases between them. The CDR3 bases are TGTGCCAGCAGCTTTTTCGGCGGGGATAACACCGGGGAGCTGTTTTTT. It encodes CASSFFGGDNTGELFF. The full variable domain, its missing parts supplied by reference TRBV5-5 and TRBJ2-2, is DAGVTQSPTHLIKTRGQQVTLRCSPISGHKSVSWYQQVLGQGPQFIFQYYEKEERGRGNFPDRFSARQFPNYSSELNVNALLLGDSALYLCASSFFGGDNTGELFFGEGSRLTVL.

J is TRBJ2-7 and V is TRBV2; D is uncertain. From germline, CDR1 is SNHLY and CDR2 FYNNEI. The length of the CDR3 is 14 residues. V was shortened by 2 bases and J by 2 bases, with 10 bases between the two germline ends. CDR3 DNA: TGTGCCAGCAGTGAATCTGAGGCTACCTACGAGCAGTACTTC. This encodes CASSESEATYEQYF.

CDR3: CASSSDRPPIQYF. CDR3 nucleotide sequence: TGTGCCAGCAGCTCCGACAGGCCCCCCATTCAGTACTTC. V and J are TRBV5-5 and TRBJ2-4, with a possible D match to TRBD1 (6 bases). Germline CDR1 and CDR2: SGHKS and YYEKEE (reference sequence). CDR3 size: 13 residues. The V end lost 3 bases, the J end lost 9 bases, and 13 bases lay between the germline ends.

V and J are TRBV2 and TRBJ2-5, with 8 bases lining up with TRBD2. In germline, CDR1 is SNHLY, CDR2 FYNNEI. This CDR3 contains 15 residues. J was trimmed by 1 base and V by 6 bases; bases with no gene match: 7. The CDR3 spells CASRFPGLGQETQYF. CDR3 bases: TGTGCCAGCAGATTCCCGGGACTAGGCCAAGAGACCCAGTACTTC.